The clone carrying this T cell receptor beta chain came up once. Its specificity is not known. The CDR3 loop spans 15 amino acids. The source of the sample is a study of OX40 agonist ivuxolimab in advanced cancers. Looking at the study overall: Roughly two fifths of patients had received prior checkpoint inhibitor therapy.

Study-wide findings and caveats: Among some nonresponders, normalized T-cell clonal expansion was also low.

Sequencing was performed with immunoSEQ multiplex PCR; in TCRdb, only in-frame clones are kept and a portion is missing. Counted here are over 90,000 clones, 80% to 90% occurring once; the ten biggest clones make up around 2%. The sequence came from an adult with an advanced solid tumor such as melanoma, head and neck, liver or kidney cancer. This material consisted of CD4+ or CD8+ T cells sorted from blood, taken in a trial of the OX40 agonist ivuxolimab. The chain is built from TRBV12-2 and TRBJ2-2; TRBD2, the table's D call, lacks a check against the DNA. TRBV12-2 is recorded as a pseudogene. The CDR3 region is CASRLGGNEAGELFF. The CDR3 nucleotides are TGTGCAAGTCGCTTAGGAGGGAACGAGGCCGGGGAGCTGTTTTTT.